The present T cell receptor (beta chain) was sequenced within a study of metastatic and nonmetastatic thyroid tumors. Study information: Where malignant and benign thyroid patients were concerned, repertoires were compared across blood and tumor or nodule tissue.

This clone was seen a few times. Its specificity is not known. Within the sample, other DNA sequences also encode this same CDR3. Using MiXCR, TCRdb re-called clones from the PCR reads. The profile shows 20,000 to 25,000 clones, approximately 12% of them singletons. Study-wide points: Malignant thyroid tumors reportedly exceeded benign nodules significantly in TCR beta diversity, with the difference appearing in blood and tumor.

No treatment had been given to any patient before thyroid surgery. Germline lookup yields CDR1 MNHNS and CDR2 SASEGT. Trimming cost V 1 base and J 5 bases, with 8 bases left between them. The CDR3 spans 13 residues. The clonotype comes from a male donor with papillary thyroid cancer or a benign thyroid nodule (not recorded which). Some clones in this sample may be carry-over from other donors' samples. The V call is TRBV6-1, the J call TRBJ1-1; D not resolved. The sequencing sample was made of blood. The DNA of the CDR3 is TGTGCCAGCAGTGAAGTGAGGTGGACTGAAGCTTTCTTT. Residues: CASSEVRWTEAFF.